The T cell receptor (beta chain) under discussion was sequenced for a study of Ad26.COV2.S vaccination and SARS-CoV-2 variants. Repertoires were generated with immunoSEQ multiplex PCR, while TCRdb's copy carries only in-frame clones and drops some. The data contain about 87,000 clones, approximately 86% of them singletons. Germline V gene lookup returns CDR1 LGHNA and CDR2 YSLEER. The CDR3 runs 16 residues. Trimming removed 1 base from V and 9 bases from J; junction bases left unmatched: 4. The origin of this receptor is a human donor who had recovered from COVID-19. The sequencing used peripheral blood, collected after recovery from COVID-19. The V call is TRBV4-3, the J call TRBJ2-1; 15 nucleotides agree with TRBD2. CDR3 in DNA: TGCGCCAGCAGCCAAGGGACTAGCGGGAGGGTCGGTGAGCAGTTCTTC. Protein: CASSQGTSGRVGEQFF.